The present TCR beta chain was sequenced within a study of identical twins. Study outcomes and limitations: The authors drew conclusions from cross-sectional statistical analysis rather than following the same donors.

Healthy Caucasians alone served as donors. Remarks on this clonotype: The antigen is not known.

A universal primer site was created by template switching, with the cDNA bearing unique molecular identifiers. TCRdb re-called the 5' RACE reads through MiXCR, storing one row per CDR3 protein. The sample carries fewer than 550,000 distinct CDR3 sequences, over 12% recorded once. The CDR3 is 15 amino acids. Unmatched junction bases numbered 3, after V lost 2 bases and J lost 2 bases. Germline-derived CDR1 and CDR2 are MNHEY and SVGAGI. These sequences were also reported in another study, on yellow fever vaccine responses in identical twins.

The clonotype comes from a woman between 18 and 29 years old in good health. The V call is TRBV6-5, the J call TRBJ2-7, with 10 bases aligning to TRBD2. The sequenced sample consisted of CD4+ T cells sorted from blood. CDR3 residues: CASSYSGGATYEQYV. In nucleotides, the CDR3 is TGTGCCAGCAGTTACAGCGGGGGGGCAACCTACGAGCAGTACGTC.